Each of the 11 T cell receptor beta chains below was sequenced from the same sample in a study of immune evolution from preneoplasia to lung adenocarcinoma. TCRdb's table, derived via immunoSEQ multiplex PCR, lists solely in-frame clones and lacks some. The sample yields about 7,300 clones, approximately 77% seen once. Sequenced material: FFPE lung adenocarcinoma in situ tissue. These receptors came from a donor aged 70 or over with lung adenocarcinoma. Some clones in this sample may be carry-over from other donors' samples.

The chain is built from TRBV18 and TRBJ2-1; no clear D gene. Germline V gene sequence: CDR1 KGHSH, CDR2 LQKENI. V was cut by 4 bases and J by 3 bases, with 10 bases left in between. This CDR3 is 14 amino acids long. The CDR3 reads CASSQEIIYNEQFF. CDR3 sequence (DNA): TGTGCCAGCTCACAAGAGATAATCTACAATGAGCAGTTCTTC. Variable domain in full (rest from reference TRBV18 and TRBJ2-1): NAGVMQNPRHLVRRRGQEARLRCSPMKGHSHVYWYRQLPEEGLKFMVYLQKENIIDESGMPKERFSAEFPKEGPSILRIQQVVRGDSAAYFCASSQEIIYNEQFFGPGTRLTVL.

The chain employs TRBV27 and TRBJ2-2, with 8 bases aligning to TRBD1. V shed 4 bases and J 5 bases; nucleotides not matched to a gene: 3. This CDR3 has 14 residues. Germline CDR1 reads MNHEY; CDR2 reads SMNVEV (reference sequence). CDR3 bases: TGTGCCAGCAGTTACAGGGGGGCGACCGGGGAGCTGTTTTTT. The encoded protein is CASSYRGATGELFF.

This clone appeared once. The chain has TRBV28 and TRBJ2-5; D gene unclear. Deletions cut 3 bases from V and 5 bases from J, with 19 bases between. The CDR3 runs to 16 residues. The V gene's germline CDR1 is MDHEN and CDR2 SYDVKM. The CDR3 spells CASSFQSGPVRETQYF. DNA of the CDR3: TGTGCCAGCAGTTTCCAATCAGGACCCGTCCGGGAGACCCAGTACTTC.

By sample fraction, this clone is medium-sized. The genes are TRBV7-9 and TRBJ1-1; D unresolved. Trimming cost V 2 bases and J 1 base, with 8 bases left between them. This CDR3 comprises 14 residues. From germline, CDR1 is SEHNR and CDR2 FQNEAQ (reference sequence). The CDR3, as DNA: TGTGCCAGCAGCTTATCGGTCGGGAACACTGAAGCTTTCTTT. Protein product: CASSLSVGNTEAFF.

This sequence joins TRBV5-4 and TRBJ2-3; perhaps TRBD2 as D (7 bases). Between the trimmed V and J ends, which lost 6 bases and 1 base, there was a span of 12 bases. The CDR3 length is 14 residues. The germline gives CDR1 SGHNT, CDR2 YYREEE (reference sequence). The CDR3 loop reads CASTWGGRTDTQYF. The CDR3 DNA sequence: TGTGCCAGCACCTGGGGGGGCCGCACAGATACGCAGTATTTT. The full variable domain, with the rest looked up from reference TRBV5-4 and TRBJ2-3, is ETGVTQSPTHLIKTRGQQVTLRCSSQSGHNTVSWYQQALGQGPQFIFQYYREEENGRGNFPPRFSGLQFPNYSSELNVNALELDDSALYLCASTWGGRTDTQYFGPGTRLTVL.

V usage is TRBV7-3 and J usage is TRBJ2-6, with 8 bases fitting TRBD1. The CDR3 consists of 17 residues. The germline gives CDR1 SGHTA, CDR2 FQGTGA. V was clipped by 5 bases and J by 1 base; unmatched bases: 7. The CDR3 sequence: CASSPGQGRSGANVLTF. CDR3 DNA: TGTGCCAGCAGCCCCGGACAGGGAAGATCTGGGGCCAACGTCCTGACTTTC.

J is TRBJ1-3 and V is TRBV5-1, with D uncertain. This CDR3 is built from 15 residues. The germline gives CDR1 SGHRS, CDR2 YFSETQ. Trimming stripped 0 bases from V and 0 bases from J, with 7 bases between. The DNA for the CDR3 is TGCGCCAGCAGCTTGGGAGATTACTCTGGAAACACCATATATTTT. It is translated as CASSLGDYSGNTIYF. The full variable domain, with the rest looked up from reference TRBV5-1 and TRBJ1-3, is KAGVTQTPRYLIKTRGQQVTLSCSPISGHRSVSWYQQTPGQGLQFLFEYFSETQRNKGNFPGRFSGRQFSNSRSEMNVSTLELGDSALYLCASSLGDYSGNTIYFGEGSWLTVV.

The chain carries TRBV4-1 and TRBJ2-5; 9 nucleotides agree with TRBD2. The CDR3 length is 16 residues. Losses at the gene ends were 1 base for V and 3 bases for J; bases not matched to a gene: 6. Germline values: CDR1 MGHRA, CDR2 YSYEKL. The CDR3: CASSQGGGGAEETQYF. The CDR3 DNA sequence: TGCGCCAGCAGCCAAGGGGGCGGGGGGGCCGAAGAGACCCAGTACTTC.

The rearrangement joins TRBV28 to TRBJ2-5; D remains ambiguous. The length of the CDR3 is 12 residues. In germline, CDR1 is MDHEN, CDR2 SYDVKM. Deletions cut 5 bases from V and 5 bases from J, with 9 bases between. The CDR3 DNA is TGTGCCAGCAGTAAGCTACGGGAGACCCAGTACTTC. Its translation is CASSKLRETQYF. Full variable domain (missing parts from reference TRBV28 and TRBJ2-5): DVKVTQSSRYLVKRTGEKVFLECVQDMDHENMFWYRQDPGLGLRLIYFSYDVKMKEKGDIPEGYSVSREKKERFSLILESASTNQTSMYLCASSKLRETQYFGPGTRLLVL.

The chain couples TRBV28 to TRBJ1-6, with 7 bases that match TRBD1. Germline-derived CDR1 and CDR2 are MDHEN and SYDVKM. The CDR3 is 14 amino acids. After removal of 4 bases from V and 6 bases from J, the junction contained 3 bases not matched to a gene. CDR3 in DNA: TGTGCCAGCAGTTCACAGGGGATTAATTCACCCCTCCACTTT. Amino acids: CASSSQGINSPLHF.

The gene calls are TRBV16 and TRBJ2-7; TRBD1 agrees at 8 bases. J gave up 5 bases and V 6 bases, and 3 bases lay outside the gene matches. The CDR3 runs to 12 residues. Germline assignment: CDR1 KGHSY and CDR2 FQNENV. For the CDR3, the DNA is TGTGCCAGCAGTCGACAGGGGCACGAGCAGTACTTC. Its protein is CASSRQGHEQYF.